This TCR beta chain was captured by sequencing in a study of CD8 T cells in Susac syndrome. Study background: More than 5 sequenced Susac syndrome patients had clinically active disease, while about 8 were in remission. Study-level points and caveats: The CD4+ T cell repertoires in Susac syndrome did not show any clonal expansion.

A quantity of about 0.5 to 1 ug RNA underwent reverse transcription using random hexamers. Amplification of TCR beta CDR3 across 54 Vbeta and 13 Jbeta was performed with immunoSEQ multiplex PCR. TCRdb redid the calling of the immunoSEQ multiplex PCR reads with MiXCR, one entry per CDR3 protein. The sample has 150,000 to 200,000 distinct CDR3 sequences; around 95% are singletons. This CDR3 has 14 amino acids. The V and J ends lost 0 bases and 4 bases respectively, with 10 bases between them. Germline CDR1 and CDR2: MNHEY and SVGEGT. As regards this clonotype: Its antigen is unidentified.

This sequence was found in a human donor with Susac syndrome. This chain connects TRBV6-2 or TRBV6-3 to TRBJ2-7; unclear D gene. Material for sequencing was CD4+ T cells from PBMCs. The CDR3 region is CASSYSLVGYEQYF. CDR3 DNA: TGTGCCAGCAGTTACTCTTTGGTGGGATACGAGCAGTACTTC.